The 17 T cell receptor beta chains below all came from one sample that was sequenced in a study of T-cell memory formation after mild COVID-19. TCRdb fed the 5' RACE reads into MiXCR, producing one record per CDR3 protein. Of hundreds of thousands of distinct CDR3 sequences in the sample, roughly 13% were seen once. Sequencing was carried out using PBMCs or a T cell subset sorted from them (not recorded which). These receptors originate from a young man who had mild COVID-19 (a few samples of this study predate the infection). Cell type and time point are not known.

The chain combines TRBV6-6 with TRBJ2-7; the D is unclear. The V end lost 4 bases, the J end lost 3 bases, and 13 bases lay between the germline ends. The germline CDR1 and CDR2 sequences are MNHNY and SVGAGI (reference sequence). CDR3 size: 14 residues. The CDR3 spells CASSWSEANYEQYV. In nucleotides, the CDR3 is TGTGCCAGCAGTTGGAGCGAGGCTAACTACGAGCAGTACGTC.

This clonotype was detected a few times. The chain couples TRBV19 to TRBJ2-7, with 7 bases that match TRBD1. The J segment lost 0 bases and the V segment lost 6 bases, leaving 5 bases of the junction unmatched. Germline V CDR1 and CDR2: LNHDA, SQIVND (reference sequence). This CDR3 has 14 amino acids. This CDR3 is CASSSTGASYEQYV. DNA of the CDR3: TGTGCCAGTAGCTCCACAGGGGCCTCCTACGAGCAGTACGTC.

This clonotype has at least ten counts. V gene TRBV5-1 combines with J gene TRBJ2-3, with D possibly matching TRBD2 (6 bases). The CDR3 loop spans 15 amino acids. CDR1 is SGHRS and CDR2 is YFSETQ in the germline V gene. V lost 6 bases and J lost 0, with 14 bases in between. CDR3 sequence reads: CASKQTGLSTDTQYF. The CDR3, as DNA: TGCGCCAGCAAACAGACGGGACTGAGCACAGATACGCAGTATTTT.

This clonotype was seen a few times. The chain employs TRBV5-1 and TRBJ2-3; D is uncertain. The length of the CDR3 is 15 residues. V was shortened by 5 bases and J by 1 base, with 14 bases between the two germline ends. Germline V gene sequence: CDR1 SGHRS, CDR2 YFSETQ. This chain's CDR3 is CASRQPSGGTDTQYF. CDR3 nucleotides: TGCGCCAGCAGGCAGCCAAGTGGTGGCACAGATACGCAGTATTTT.

In its sample, this clonotype was seen a few times. This chain links TRBV7-9 with TRBJ1-1, with D possibly TRBD1 on 5 matching bases. The V gene's germline CDR1 is SEHNR and CDR2 FQNEAQ (reference sequence). The CDR3 is 13 amino acids. V lost 0 bases, J lost 10 bases, and 12 bases lay in between. CDR3 DNA sequence: TGTGCCAGCAGCTTAGCGGGGGAACCCGGAGCTTTCTTT. Its translation: CASSLAGEPGAFF.

This clonotype has just a few counts. V is TRBV28 and J is TRBJ1-2, with TRBD1 matching 7 bases. V was pared by 4 bases and J by 2 bases, with 13 bases of the junction left unmatched. CDR1 and CDR2 (germline): MDHEN, SYDVKM. The CDR3 loop spans 17 amino acids. CDR3 loop: CASSSPGQRDGNYGYTF. The CDR3 DNA reads as TGTGCCAGCAGTTCACCGGGACAGCGAGACGGCAACTATGGCTACACCTTC.

This clonotype was recorded many times. The chain has TRBV3-1 and TRBJ2-7; D ambiguous. The CDR3 runs 14 residues. Between the trimmed V and J ends, which lost 0 bases and 1 base, there was a span of 7 bases. Germline V gives CDR1 LGHDT, CDR2 YNNKEL (reference sequence). This CDR3 is CASSQDSGSYEQYF. The CDR3 region has the DNA TGTGCCAGCAGCCAAGACTCCGGGTCCTACGAGCAGTACTTC.

This chain uses TRBV28 with TRBJ2-7; 7 positions match TRBD1. This CDR3 has 17 residues. The junction had 9 bases not matched to a gene; V was cut back by 1 base and J by 0 bases. Germline CDR1 MDHEN, CDR2 SYDVKM. CDR3: CASSLLRGGQSSYEQYV. CDR3 sequence (DNA): TGTGCCAGCAGTTTATTAAGAGGGGGCCAGAGCTCCTACGAGCAGTACGTC.

This clonotype was seen a handful of times. This sequence joins TRBV6-1 and TRBJ1-3, with 7 bases matching TRBD1. CDR3 length: 12 residues. In germline, CDR1 is MNHNS, CDR2 SASEGT. The junction had 4 bases not matched to a gene; V was cut back by 10 bases and J by 4 bases. The DNA for the CDR3 is TGTGCCATACAGGGGTTAGGAAACACCATATATTTT. Translating it yields CAIQGLGNTIYF.

This clonotype showed up many times. J is TRBJ1-2 and V is TRBV21-1. TRBV21-1 corresponds to a pseudogene. The CDR3 extends over 13 amino acids. CDR3 region: CASSYGGPYGYTF. CDR3 in DNA: TGTGCCAGCAGCTATGGAGGACCCTATGGCTACACCTTC.

This clonotype was picked up many times. V gene TRBV6-5 combines with J gene TRBJ1-1; D gene uncertain. Trimming took 2 bases from V and 3 from J, leaving 10 bases between them. The CDR3 consists of 14 residues. Looked up from germline, CDR1 is MNHEY and CDR2 is SVGAGI. CDR3 coding DNA: TGTGCCAGCAGTTACACCCCCCGTCACACTGAAGCTTTCTTT. The encoded protein is CASSYTPRHTEAFF.

This clonotype was seen a handful of times. The chain recombines TRBV12-3 or TRBV12-4 with TRBJ2-2, with TRBD1 matching 7 bases. V lost 1 base, J lost 7 bases, and 12 bases stayed unmatched. The CDR3 extends over 17 amino acids. CDR3 loop: CASSLGDYRGSDGELFF. The CDR3 DNA reads TGTGCCAGCAGTTTAGGGGATTACAGGGGATCGGACGGGGAGCTGTTTTTT.

The V call is TRBV5-1, the J call TRBJ2-2; 7 positions match TRBD1. The CDR3 consists of 15 residues. Per germline, CDR1 SGHRS and CDR2 YFSETQ. J was trimmed by 4 bases and V by 2 bases; bases with no gene match: 5. The CDR3 loop reads CASSLGQGVTGELFF. In nucleotides, the CDR3 is TGCGCCAGCAGCTTAGGGCAGGGGGTCACCGGGGAGCTGTTTTTT.

This clonotype came up many times. The chain carries TRBV12-3 or TRBV12-4 and TRBJ2-7; D perhaps matches TRBD2 (6 bases). Trimming took 1 base from V and 0 from J, leaving 10 bases between them. The CDR3 has 15 amino acids. The CDR3 region has the DNA TGTGCCAGCAGTTTAGTAGCGGAGAGCTCCTACGAGCAGTACTTC. This codes for CASSLVAESSYEQYF.

The CDR3 nucleotides are TGTGCCAGCAGCTTGCAGGGGATCGGGGAGACCCAGTACTTC. Translating it yields CASSLQGIGETQYF. J is TRBJ2-5 and V is TRBV7-2; D possibly corresponds to TRBD1 (6 bases). This CDR3 has 14 residues. From germline, CDR1 is SGHTA and CDR2 FQGNSA. Trimming removed 3 bases at V and 5 bases at J, with 13 bases between.

The chain uses TRBV12-3 or TRBV12-4 and TRBJ2-1; no definite D call. CDR3 length equals 13 residues. V lost 4 bases to trimming and J lost 12 bases, with 16 bases between them. The CDR3 loop is CASSSGGLEVQFF. The CDR3 DNA reads TGTGCCAGCAGTTCTGGCGGCCTGGAAGTGCAGTTCTTC.

This clonotype has only a few counts. The chain joins TRBV28 to TRBJ1-5; tentatively, D is TRBD1 (5 bases). The V end was cut by 4 bases, the J end by 2 bases, with 18 bases between. The CDR3 totals 17 residues. From germline, CDR1 is MDHEN and CDR2 SYDVKM. Here the CDR3 DNA reads TGTGCCAGCAGTTCCCCGGGGGAAGGGAGGGGCAATCAGCCCCAGCATTTT. This gives the protein CASSSPGEGRGNQPQHF.